This TCR beta chain was sequenced in a study of blood T cell repertoires in COVID-19. Methods used by the authors: It was from reference gene primer amplification that nucleated cell counts were estimated. Measured with immunoSEQ multiplex PCR; TCRdb has only the in-frame clones, and not every one. V and J calls and clone size come straight from that table; D and trimming were deduced from the DNA. The data show about 240,000 clones, with around four fifths seen just once and roughly 4% held by the top ten. V was clipped by 7 bases and J by 1 base, with 14 bases between them. Germline V lookup: CDR1 KGHDR, CDR2 SFDVKD. The CDR3 sequence is 15 residues long.

The V gene is TRBV24-1, the J gene TRBJ2-3, with D maybe TRBD1 (6 bases). What was sequenced was peripheral blood. The sequence came from a man aged 50 to 60 with acute or convalescent COVID-19. The CDR3 DNA is TGTGCCACCAGCACAACGGACAGCCGCACAGATACGCAGTATTTT. Translated: CATSTTDSRTDTQYF.